This T cell receptor (beta chain) was retrieved from a study of blood T cell repertoires in COVID-19. Germline V gene sequence: CDR1 LNHDA, CDR2 SQIVND (reference sequence). The CDR3 contains 13 residues. The ends lost 3 bases at V and 6 bases at J; junction bases unmatched: 2. Generated by immunoSEQ multiplex PCR, the TCRdb table keeps only in-frame clones and is missing some. The sample has about 100,000 clones, around 85% seen once. The source of this sequence is a woman aged 45-65 years who had recovered from COVID-19. Sequencing was carried out using PBMCs or T cells enriched from blood (not recorded which). V is TRBV19 and J is TRBJ1-2; 9 bases are a match to TRBD1. The CDR3 is CASSMDRGHGYTF. The CDR3, as DNA: TGTGCCAGTAGTATGGACAGGGGACATGGCTACACCTTC.